These 6 T cell receptor beta chains were sequenced from one sample in a study of graft-versus-host responses after intestinal transplantation. TCRdb's table, derived via immunoSEQ multiplex PCR, lists solely in-frame clones and lacks some. This sample has about 57,000 clones, with about 90% found just once. Source: PBMCs, taken 26 days after transplant. The receptors derive from a human patient who received an intestinal transplant, so some T cells may come from the graft donor.

The chain joins TRBV7-9 to TRBJ2-7; perhaps TRBD1 as D (6 bases). Germline V gene lookup returns CDR1 SEHNR and CDR2 FQNEAQ (reference sequence). The CDR3 is 15 residues long. V lost 1 base and J 3 bases, leaving 13 bases between the germline ends. CDR3 amino acids: CASSLDEDRDYEQYV. The CDR3 nucleotides read TGTGCCAGCAGCTTAGATGAGGACAGAGACTACGAGCAGTACGTC.

V gene TRBV5-5 combines with J gene TRBJ1-3; TRBD1 aligns across 9 bases. The CDR3 has 13 residues. Germline CDR1 is SGHKS and CDR2 is YYEKEE (reference sequence). V lost 5 bases to trimming and J lost 8 bases; unmatched junction nucleotides: 5. CDR3 protein: CASSNRGPDTIYF. For the CDR3, the DNA is TGTGCCAGCAGTAACAGGGGGCCTGACACCATATATTTT. The whole variable domain, filled in from reference TRBV5-5 and TRBJ1-3, reads DAGVTQSPTHLIKTRGQQVTLRCSPISGHKSVSWYQQVLGQGPQFIFQYYEKEERGRGNFPDRFSARQFPNYSSELNVNALLLGDSALYLCASSNRGPDTIYFGEGSWLTVV.

V gene TRBV7-8 combines with J gene TRBJ1-5; D call uncertain. CDR1 is SGHVS and CDR2 is FQNEAQ in the germline V gene. V was shortened by 7 bases and J by 0 bases, with 7 bases between the two germline ends. This CDR3 has 13 amino acids. The CDR3 DNA follows: TGTGCCAGCACCACTAATAGCAATCAGCCCCAGCATTTT. Translated, it gives CASTTNSNQPQHF.

V gene TRBV4-1 combines with J gene TRBJ1-5; TRBD1 might be the D (5 bases). V was shortened by 0 bases and J by 2 bases, with 8 bases between the two germline ends. This CDR3 contains 15 residues. CDR1 and CDR2 from the germline V gene are MGHRA and YSYEKL. CDR3 residues: CASSQDGAGNQPQHF. The DNA of the CDR3 is TGCGCCAGCAGCCAAGATGGGGCAGGCAATCAGCCCCAGCATTTT.

J is TRBJ2-3 and V is TRBV5-1; 8 bases line up with TRBD1. The CDR3 length is 16 residues. V was clipped by 2 bases and J by 0 bases; unmatched bases: 5. CDR1 SGHRS and CDR2 YFSETQ come from the germline V gene. The CDR3 sequence is CASSFGDRPSTDTQYF. DNA of the CDR3: TGCGCCAGCAGCTTTGGGGACAGGCCCAGCACAGATACGCAGTATTTT.

The chain couples TRBV30 to TRBJ1-1; D possibly corresponds to TRBD1 (5 bases). Germline V gene data show CDR1 as GTSNPN and CDR2 as SVGIG (reference sequence). The V gene lost 0 bases and the J gene lost 4 bases, with 9 bases spanning the gap. The CDR3 consists of 13 residues. The DNA of the CDR3 is TGTGCCTGGAGTGTCGGGGGAGGCACTGAAGCTTTCTTT. Its translation is CAWSVGGGTEAFF.